The 7 T cell receptor beta chains below were found in one sample sequenced in a study of T-cell memory formation after mild COVID-19. TCRdb processed the 5' RACE reads anew with MiXCR; each CDR3 protein has one entry. The repertoire consists of roughly 160,000 distinct CDR3 sequences, with 13% occurring once and the leading ten covering 3% to 4%. Material for sequencing was PBMCs or a T cell subset sorted from them (not recorded which). These receptors all stem from a young man who had mild COVID-19 (a few samples of this study predate the infection). Cell type and time point are not known.

There are a few counts of this clonotype. V and J are TRBV5-6 and TRBJ1-1; no reliable D call. Germline V CDR1 and CDR2: SGHDT, YYEEEE. The length of the CDR3 is 11 residues. Trimming left V 4 bases short and J 6 bases short, with 7 bases between. The CDR3 region is CASSRVAEAFF. The CDR3 DNA follows: TGTGCCAGCAGCCGAGTCGCTGAAGCTTTCTTT.

This clonotype appeared a few times. The rearrangement uses TRBV6-6 and TRBJ2-3; D perhaps matches TRBD1 (5 bases). The CDR3 consists of 15 residues. The germline V and J ends were trimmed by 6 bases and 4 bases, with 17 bases remaining between them. In germline, CDR1 is MNHNY, CDR2 SVGAGI (reference sequence). The CDR3 DNA reads as TGTGCCAGCAGCAACTCGGGCAGGGATGCAGATACGCAGTATTTT. The encoded protein is CASSNSGRDADTQYF.

In this sample, this clonotype turned up many times. The V call is TRBV20-1, the J call TRBJ2-5; 9 bases map to TRBD1. After removal of 3 bases from V and 4 bases from J, the junction contained 9 bases not matched to a gene. CDR1 is DFQATT and CDR2 is SNEGSKA in the germline V gene (reference sequence). CDR3 size: 15 residues. The CDR3 loop is CSASGSGDRAETQYF. CDR3 coding DNA: TGCAGTGCTAGCGGTTCGGGGGACAGGGCAGAGACCCAGTACTTC.

This clonotype has just a few counts. The V and J genes are TRBV5-1 and TRBJ1-2; tentative D call: TRBD1 (6 bases). Trimming removed 4 bases at V and 6 bases at J, with 13 bases between. CDR1 is SGHRS and CDR2 is YFSETQ in the germline V gene. This CDR3 has 13 residues. CDR3 residues: CASSDQGMNGYTF. DNA for the CDR3: TGCGCCAGCAGCGACCAGGGGATGAATGGCTACACCTTC.

There are a few counts of this clonotype. The chain couples TRBV3-1 to TRBJ1-1, with a tentative D call TRBD1 (5 bases). Deletions cut 0 bases from V and 6 bases from J, with 8 bases between. CDR1 and CDR2 (germline): LGHDT, YNNKEL (reference sequence). The CDR3 runs to 13 residues. In DNA form, the CDR3 reads TGTGCCAGCAGCCAAGATAGGGACTCTGAAGCTTTCTTT. Amino acids: CASSQDRDSEAFF.

In its sample, this clonotype was seen a few times. Relative to the germline gene, one junction end is altered; a read error may explain this. This chain connects TRBV7-6 to TRBJ1-4; possible D gene TRBD1, 6 bases. The CDR3 spans 19 residues. Per the germline V gene, CDR1 is SGHVS and CDR2 is FNYEAQ. The CDR3 reads CASSLAVKKTGAEDEKLFF. In DNA form, the CDR3 reads TGTGCCAGCAGTTTAGCCGTGAAGAAGACGGGGGCGGAAGATGAAAAACTGTTTTTT.

The chain combines TRBV24-1 with TRBJ2-7, with D perhaps assigned TRBD1 or TRBD2 (5 bases each). Trimming removed 3 bases from V and 1 base from J, with 12 bases in between. The V gene's germline CDR1 is KGHDR and CDR2 SFDVKD. The CDR3 extends over 15 amino acids. The CDR3 bases are TGTGCCACCAGTGATACCGGGGACGGGTCCTACGAGCAGTACGTC. Amino acids: CATSDTGDGSYEQYV.